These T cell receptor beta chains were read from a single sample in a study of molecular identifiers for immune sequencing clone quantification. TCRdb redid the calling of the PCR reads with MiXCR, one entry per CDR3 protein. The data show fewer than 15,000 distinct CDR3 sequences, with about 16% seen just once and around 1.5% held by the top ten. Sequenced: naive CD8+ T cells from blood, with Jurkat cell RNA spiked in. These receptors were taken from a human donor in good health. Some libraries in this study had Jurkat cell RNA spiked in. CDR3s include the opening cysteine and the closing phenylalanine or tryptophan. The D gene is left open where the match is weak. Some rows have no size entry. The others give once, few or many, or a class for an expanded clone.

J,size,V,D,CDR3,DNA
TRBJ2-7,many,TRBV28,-,CASSFASLGEQYF,TGTGCCAGCAGTTTCGCTAGCCTCGGCGAGCAGTACTTC
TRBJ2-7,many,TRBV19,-,CASSPRRGRDEQYF,TGTGCCAGTAGTCCCCGGAGGGGCAGGGACGAGCAGTACTTC
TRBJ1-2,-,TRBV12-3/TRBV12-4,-,CASSLATYGIYGYTF,TGTGCCAGCAGTTTAGCCACCTATGGGATCTATGGCTACACCTTC
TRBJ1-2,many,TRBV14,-,CASSQDPPPGGSYGYTF,TGTGCCAGCAGCCAAGACCCCCCTCCTGGTGGGTCCTATGGCTACACCTTC
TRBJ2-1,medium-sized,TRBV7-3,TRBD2,CASSKELAGGYNEQFF,TGTGCCAGCAGCAAAGAACTAGCGGGAGGTTACAATGAGCAGTTCTTC
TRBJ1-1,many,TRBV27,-,CASSLSSLPPLNEAFF,TGTGCCAGCAGTTTATCCTCGCTACCCCCGCTGAATGAAGCTTTCTTT
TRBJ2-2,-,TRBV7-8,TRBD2,CASSFIKTSGSRGATGELFF,TGTGCCAGCAGCTTTATCAAGACTAGCGGGAGCAGGGGAGCTACCGGGGAGCTGTTTTTC
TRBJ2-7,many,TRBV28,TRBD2,CASSFIYSGSYEQYF,TGTGCCAGCAGTTTTATATATAGCGGGAGCTACGAGCAGTACTTC
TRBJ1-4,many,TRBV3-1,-,CASSQDSRDTNEKLFF,TGTGCCAGCAGCCAAGATTCCCGGGACACTAATGAAAAACTGTTTTTT
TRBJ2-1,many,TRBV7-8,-,CASSLVGMLSYSEQFF,TGTGCCAGCAGCTTAGTAGGAATGTTATCGTACAGTGAGCAGTTCTTC
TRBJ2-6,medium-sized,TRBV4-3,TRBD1,CASSQDFRTGYGANVLTF,TGCGCCAGCAGCCAAGATTTTAGGACAGGGTATGGGGCCAACGTCCTGACTTTC
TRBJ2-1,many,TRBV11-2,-,CASSSALGYEQFF,TGTGCCAGCAGCTCCGCACTAGGCTATGAGCAGTTCTTC
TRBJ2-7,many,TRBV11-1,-,CASSVGRFSYEQYF,TGTGCCAGCAGCGTCGGACGCTTCTCCTACGAGCAGTACTTC
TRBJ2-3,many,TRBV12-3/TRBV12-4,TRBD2,CASTLSSSGDTQYF,TGTGCCAGCACCCTTTCGTCTAGCGGAGATACGCAGTATTTT
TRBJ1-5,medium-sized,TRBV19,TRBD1,CASSISGTANQPQHF,TGTGCCAGTAGTATTTCCGGGACAGCCAATCAGCCCCAGCATTTT
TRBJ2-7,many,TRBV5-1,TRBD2,CASSFPSGDGSYEQYF,TGCGCCAGCAGCTTTCCTAGCGGAGATGGGAGCTACGAGCAGTACTTC
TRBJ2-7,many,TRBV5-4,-,CASSWGFDEQYF,TGTGCCAGCAGCTGGGGTTTTGACGAGCAGTACTTC
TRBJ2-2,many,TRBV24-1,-,CATSDLLGTTNTGELFF,TGTGCCACCAGTGATTTGCTAGGCACAACGAACACCGGGGAGCTGTTTTTT
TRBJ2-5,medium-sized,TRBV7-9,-,CASSPGHQETQYF,TGTGCCAGCAGCCCGGGACACCAAGAGACCCAGTACTTC
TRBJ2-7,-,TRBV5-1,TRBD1,CASSFFQGAYGQYF,TGTGCCAGCAGCTTTTTCCAGGGGGCCTACGGGCAGTACTTC
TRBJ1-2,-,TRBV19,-,CASSIVSLRPDGLNYGYTF,TGTGCCAGTAGTATAGTTTCCTTACGTCCGGACGGTCTTAACTATGGCTACACCTTC
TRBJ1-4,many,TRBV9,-,CASSPPLGYEGREKLFF,TGTGCCAGCAGCCCCCCGTTGGGGTACGAGGGTCGTGAAAAACTGTTTTTT
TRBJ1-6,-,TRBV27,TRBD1,CASSLSSRGSGSPLHF,TGTGCCAGCAGTTTATCGAGCAGGGGGTCTGGATCACCCCTCCACTTT
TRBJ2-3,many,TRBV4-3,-,CASSQDLSRDTQYF,TGCGCCAGCAGCCAAGATTTAAGCAGAGATACGCAGTATTTT
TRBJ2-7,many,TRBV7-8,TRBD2,CASSWGGSYEQYF,TGTGCCAGCAGCTGGGGGGGGTCCTACGAGCAGTACTTC
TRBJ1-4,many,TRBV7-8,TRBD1,CASSPQSLVTGNEKLFF,TGTGCCAGCAGCCCTCAAAGTCTTGTGACAGGGAATGAAAAACTGTTTTTT
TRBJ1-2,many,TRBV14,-,CASSQESSGRDTYGYTF,TGTGCCAGCAGCCAAGAATCATCGGGGAGGGACACCTATGGCTACACCTTC
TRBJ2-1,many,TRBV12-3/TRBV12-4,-,CASSLDSSRDRRFF,TGTGCCAGCAGTTTAGACAGCTCCCGGGACCGGAGGTTCTTC
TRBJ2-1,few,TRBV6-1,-,CASWRTSVDEQFF,TGTGCCAGCTGGAGGACGTCGGTGGATGAGCAGTTCTTC
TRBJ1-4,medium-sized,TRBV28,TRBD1,CASSLSGGNEKLFF,TGTGCCAGCAGTTTATCAGGGGGTAATGAAAAACTGTTTTTT
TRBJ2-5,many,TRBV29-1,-,CSAPDSQETQYF,TGCAGCGCGCCAGACAGTCAAGAGACCCAGTACTTC
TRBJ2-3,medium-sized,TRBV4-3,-,CASSQGGARDTQYF,TGCGCCAGCAGCCAAGGGGGCGCAAGGGATACGCAGTATTTT
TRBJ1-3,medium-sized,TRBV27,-,CASSFVANRLDTIYF,TGTGCCAGCAGTTTCGTCGCCAATCGGCTGGACACCATATATTTT
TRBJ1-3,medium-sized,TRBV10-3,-,CAISESTGLPGNTIYF,TGTGCCATCAGTGAGTCTACAGGCCTACCTGGAAACACCATATATTTT
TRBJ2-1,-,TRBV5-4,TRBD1,CASSSGTGEYIEQFF,TGTGCCAGCAGCTCCGGGACAGGGGAATACATTGAGCAGTTCTTC
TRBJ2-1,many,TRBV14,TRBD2,CASSQVKLAGRNEQFF,TGTGCCAGCAGCCAAGTAAAACTAGCGGGACGCAATGAGCAGTTCTTC
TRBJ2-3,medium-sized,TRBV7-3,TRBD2,CASSSSGRFADTQYF,TGTGCCAGCAGCTCAAGCGGGAGATTTGCAGATACGCAGTATTTT
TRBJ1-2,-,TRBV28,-,CASRFRQAINYGYTF,TGTGCCAGCAGATTTCGACAGGCTATTAACTATGGCTACACCTTC
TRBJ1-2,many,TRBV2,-,CASSESQDYGYTF,TGTGCCAGCAGTGAAAGTCAGGATTATGGCTACACCTTC
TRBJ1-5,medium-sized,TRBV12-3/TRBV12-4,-,CASRVSNQPQHF,TGTGCCAGCAGAGTGAGCAATCAGCCCCAGCATTTT
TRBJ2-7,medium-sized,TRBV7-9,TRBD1,CASSRQGTYEQYF,TGTGCCAGCAGCCGACAGGGGACCTACGAGCAGTACTTC
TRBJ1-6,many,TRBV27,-,CASSLAGVLNSPLHF,TGTGCCAGCAGCTTGGCCGGCGTGCTTAATTCACCCCTCCACTTT
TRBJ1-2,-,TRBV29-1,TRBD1,CGVAYDRDNGGYTF,TGCGGCGTAGCCTACGACAGGGATAATGGTGGCTACACCTTC
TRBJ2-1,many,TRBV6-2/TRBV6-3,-,CASSYSNEQFF,TGTGCCAGCAGTTACTCCAATGAGCAGTTCTTC
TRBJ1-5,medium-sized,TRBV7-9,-,CASSRPVGNQPQHF,TGTGCCAGCAGCCGACCAGTAGGTAATCAGCCCCAGCATTTT
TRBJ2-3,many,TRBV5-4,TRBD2,CASRRTSGVGTDTQYF,TGTGCCAGCAGACGGACTAGCGGAGTCGGCACAGATACGCAGTATTTT
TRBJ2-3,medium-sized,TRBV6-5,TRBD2,CASSYRASGRATDTQYF,TGTGCCAGCAGTTACCGGGCTAGCGGGAGGGCGACAGATACGCAGTATTTT